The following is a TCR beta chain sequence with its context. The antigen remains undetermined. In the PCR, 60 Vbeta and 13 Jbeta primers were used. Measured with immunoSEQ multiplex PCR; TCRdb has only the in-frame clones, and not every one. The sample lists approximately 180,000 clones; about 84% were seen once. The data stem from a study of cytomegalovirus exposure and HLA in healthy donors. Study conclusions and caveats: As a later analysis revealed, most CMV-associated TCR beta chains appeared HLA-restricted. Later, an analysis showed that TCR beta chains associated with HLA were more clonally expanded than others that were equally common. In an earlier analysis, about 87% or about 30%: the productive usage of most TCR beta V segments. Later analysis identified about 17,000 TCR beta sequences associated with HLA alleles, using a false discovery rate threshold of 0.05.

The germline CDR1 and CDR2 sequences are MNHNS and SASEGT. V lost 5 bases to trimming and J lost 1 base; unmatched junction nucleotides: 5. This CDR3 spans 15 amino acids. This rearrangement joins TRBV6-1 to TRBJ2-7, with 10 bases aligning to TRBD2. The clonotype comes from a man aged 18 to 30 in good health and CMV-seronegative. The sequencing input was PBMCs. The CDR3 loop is CASSRTSGTSYEQYF. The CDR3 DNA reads TGTGCCAGCAGTAGGACTAGCGGCACATCCTACGAGCAGTACTTC.